This T cell receptor (beta chain) originates from a study of vaccination effects on CD4 cells after COVID-19. Study-level background: All study participants received two doses of BNT162b2 or mRNA-1273 vaccine.

As concerns this clone: Its target is unknown.

The CDR3 is 15 residues long. V lost 4 bases, J lost 1 base, and 3 bases stayed unmatched. CDR1 SGHRS and CDR2 YFSETQ come from the germline V gene. Profiling relied on immunoSEQ multiplex PCR, and the TCRdb table lists in-frame clones only, not all of them. Among 50,000 to 60,000 clones listed, around 80% were seen once. Subsequent to a culture period of approximately 11 days, CD4+ T cells were isolated. Cultures got half-medium changes with IL-2 on days 3 and 7. Study outcomes and limitations: Vaccine-induced clones in healthy vaccinees cross-reacted with common cold coronaviruses in only 1 of 255 cases. In the late period after vaccination, infection- and vaccine-induced clones contracted markedly.

Specimen: CD4+ T cells from PBMCs cultured without peptide, collected before COVID-19 vaccination. V is TRBV5-1 and J is TRBJ2-1; TRBD1 aligns across 9 bases. The sequence came from a human donor who received a COVID-19 vaccine. CDR3: CASSPGQGSYNEQFF. The CDR3, as DNA: TGCGCCAGCAGCCCGGGACAGGGTTCCTACAATGAGCAGTTCTTC. Combining the CDR3 with reference TRBV5-1 and TRBJ2-1 gives the whole variable domain KAGVTQTPRYLIKTRGQQVTLSCSPISGHRSVSWYQQTPGQGLQFLFEYFSETQRNKGNFPGRFSGRQFSNSRSEMNVSTLELGDSALYLCASSPGQGSYNEQFFGPGTRLTVL.